This T cell receptor beta chain stems from a study of blood T cell repertoires in COVID-19. As for the study in general: Collection of acute and convalescent COVID-19 samples took place in the United States, Italy and Spain.

Looked up from germline, CDR1 is SGHVS and CDR2 is FQNEAQ. The CDR3 is 16 residues long. The junction had 13 bases not matched to a gene; V was cut back by 7 bases and J by 4 bases. Generated by immunoSEQ multiplex PCR, the TCRdb table keeps only in-frame clones and is missing some. The table lists about 340,000 clones, around nine tenths of them singletons. The V call is TRBV7-8, the J call TRBJ2-1; TRBD2 agrees at 7 bases. Source material: peripheral blood. The TCR was taken from a woman aged 18 to 35 who had recovered from COVID-19. This CDR3 is CASIRGRLADYNEQFF. The CDR3 DNA is TGTGCCAGCATCCGAGGTCGGCTAGCGGATTACAATGAGCAGTTCTTC.